The subject of this entry is one TCR beta chain. Its antigen remains unknown. This sample stems from a study of shared clonotypes between healthy human individuals. Overall study: Three CD4 naive, three CD4 memory, two CD8 naive and one CD8 memory plate were used per donor.

Study-wide results and caveats: Memory subsets had estimated richness that was generally smaller than that of naive subsets. How much donors shared clonotypes was expected to be affected by sequencing depth. The sharing of roughly 5% of naive CD4 clonotypes was seen across a few donors.

Clones were sequenced by immunoSEQ multiplex PCR, and TCRdb holds only the in-frame ones, with some missing. The sample lists over 2 million clones, 95% occurring once. CDR1 and CDR2 from the germline V gene are KGHSH and LQKENI. The ends were cut back, 2 bases at V and 4 bases at J, with 8 bases in the middle. CDR3 length equals 13 residues. The sequenced sample was naive CD4+ T cells sorted from blood. Subset described: CD45RA+ positively selected. The V call is TRBV18, the J call TRBJ2-5; D is unclear. The clonotype originates from a man aged 18 to 35 in good health. DNA for the CDR3: TGTGCCAGCTCACCATGGCTCGGAGAGACCCAGTACTTC. This gives the protein CASSPWLGETQYF.